This TCR beta chain was sequenced for a study of CD8+ T cells in alopecia areata. Study background: Treatment with tofacitinib (6 to 18 months) was followed by 6 months off drug. Study-level findings and limits: Lesional scalp, especially alopecia totalis/universalis, showed higher clonality than normal scalp. Persistence during tofacitinib was seen for many expanded lesional clones in scalp and blood.

Points on this clone: Its antigen is unidentified.

This sample's treatment: oral pan-JAK inhibitor, 5-10 mg twice daily. The investigators collected lesional scalp punch biopsies and peripheral blood from alopecia areata patients. This CDR3 has 17 amino acids. Per germline, CDR1 SGHAT and CDR2 FQNNGV. Trimming removed 4 bases from V and 2 bases from J; junction bases left unmatched: 8. Extracted RNA was reverse transcribed into cDNA, the sequencing template. Here immunoSEQ multiplex PCR was the method, and the copy in TCRdb shows in-frame clones only, minus some. The table records some 130,000 clones, about 51% of them present only once. This material consisted of CD8+ T cells sorted from blood, taken at week 4, from a patient treated with tofacitinib. The clonotype was recovered from a human donor with alopecia areata. The rearrangement uses TRBV11-2 and TRBJ2-3, with TRBD2 matching over 11 bases. The CDR3 DNA follows: TGTGCCAGCAGCTCCTATCTAGCGGGAGGCGACACAGATACGCAGTATTTT. It specifies CASSSYLAGGDTDTQYF.